This TCR beta chain is from a study of response to subunit inactivated influenza vaccine (dated by TCRdb to the late 2010s). Concerning the study at large: The study used deep quantitative T cell receptor repertoire profiling to track responses to a trivalent subunit inactivated influenza vaccine. What the study reported, not specific to this receptor: According to the authors, only a limited number of new T cells may be recruited by each seasonal influenza vaccination.

Libraries were constructed by RT-PCR. Sequencing relied on an Illumina HiSeq 2500. TCRdb passed the public sequencing reads through fastp at Q25 and MiXCR, retaining productive beta sequences. Here each entry gathers all rows of one CDR3 protein and keeps the most common genes and DNA. The sample table lists more than 700,000 distinct CDR3 sequences, less than 25% of them with a count of one. The ten largest clones represent roughly 10% of the sample. As for this clonotype: This clone's antigen is unknown. It has no much larger one-base neighbor in the sample; base qualities were not kept.

V is pruned by 1 base and J by 8 bases, leaving 11 bases of the junction without a gene match. Based on the germline V gene, the CDR1 and CDR2 sequences are LGHNA and YSLEER. The CDR3 spans 17 residues, from the cysteine through the phenylalanine. Only the CDR3 DNA is retained, 51 bases long and in frame from the first base. This receptor chain uses TRBV4-3 and TRBJ1-4, and TRBD1 aligns with 9 junction nucleotides. The sample consisted of PBMCs from blood, taken more than 4 days after vaccination. This TCR derives from a man aged 45-60 years who received an inactivated influenza vaccine. Donor details come from another sample of the same person, matched by shared clones. The CDR3 region: CASSQGLTGTGKEKLFF. The sequence in DNA is TGCGCCAGCAGCCAAGGCTTGACCGGGACAGGGAAAGAAAAACTGTTTTTT.